Each of the 23 T cell receptor beta chains below was sequenced from the same sample in a study of blood T cell repertoires in COVID-19. This table comes from immunoSEQ multiplex PCR, and its TCRdb copy is limited to in-frame clones, with some not included. The sample gives about 390,000 clones, more than 75% of which show up once; approximately 2.4% is in the top ten. The sample was peripheral blood. These receptors all stem from a woman in her sixties with COVID-19, enrolled during active disease.

The CDR3 DNA follows: TGCGCCAGCAGCTTCGAGTTTCCTAGCACAGATACGCAGTATTTT. This translates into CASSFEFPSTDTQYF. V is TRBV5-1 and J is TRBJ2-3; D unclear. The germline CDR1 and CDR2 sequences are SGHRS and YFSETQ. V was shortened by 2 bases and J by 0 bases, with 10 bases between the two germline ends. CDR3 size: 15 residues.

This clone was seen only a few times. V and J are TRBV7-9 and TRBJ2-7; 7 nucleotides align to TRBD2. Per the germline V gene, CDR1 is SEHNR and CDR2 is FQNEAQ (reference sequence). After removal of 6 bases from V and 0 bases from J, the junction contained 5 bases not matched to a gene. This CDR3 region has 14 residues. In DNA, the CDR3 is TGTGCCAGCAGTCGATCTAGCGGCTCCTACGAGCAGTACTTC. This gives the protein CASSRSSGSYEQYF.

The CDR3 coding sequence is TGTGCCACCAGTGATACTCGGGGGGGCCGGGGAGAGACCCAGTACTTC. Its protein is CATSDTRGGRGETQYF. V and J are TRBV24-1 and TRBJ2-5; 8 nucleotides align to TRBD2. After removal of 3 bases from V and 4 bases from J, the junction contained 9 bases not matched to a gene. CDR1 is KGHDR and CDR2 is SFDVKD in the germline V gene. The CDR3 is 16 amino acids.

The chain joins TRBV7-9 to TRBJ2-3; TRBD1 aligns across 11 bases. J lost 3 bases, V lost 2 bases, and 1 base had no gene match. The V gene's germline CDR1 is SEHNR and CDR2 FQNEAQ (reference sequence). This CDR3 contains 15 residues. This chain's CDR3 is CASSLRDRGTDTQYF. As DNA, the CDR3 is TGTGCCAGCAGCTTAAGGGACAGGGGGACAGATACGCAGTATTTT.

V is TRBV9 and J is TRBJ2-3, with D possibly TRBD2 on 5 matching bases. V lost 0 bases to trimming and J lost 1 base, with 9 bases between them. Germline V lookup: CDR1 SGDLS, CDR2 YYNGEE. The CDR3 contains 15 residues. The CDR3 reads CASSVVSGGTDTQYF. CDR3 coding DNA: TGTGCCAGCAGCGTAGTCAGCGGTGGCACAGATACGCAGTATTTT. The whole variable domain, remainder taken from reference TRBV9 and TRBJ2-3, is DSGVTQTPKHLITATGQRVTLRCSPRSGDLSVYWYQQSLDQGLQFLIQYYNGEERAKGNILERFSAQQFPDLHSELNLSSLELGDSALYFCASSVVSGGTDTQYFGPGTRLTVL.

To note about this clone: Mismatch with germline at one junction end may stem from a read error. This sequence joins TRBV7-7 and TRBJ2-5; TRBD1 aligns across 7 bases. This CDR3 comprises 14 residues. Germline-derived CDR1 and CDR2 are SSHAT and FNYEAQ (reference sequence). The chain's CDR3 is CASSPAGGQETQYF. The CDR3 region has the DNA TGTGCTAGCAGCCCCGCAGGGGGCCAAGAGACCCAGTACTTC. Filled out from reference TRBV7-7 and TRBJ2-5, the complete variable domain reads GAGVSQSPRYKVTKRGQDVTLRCDPISSHATLYWYQQALGQGPEFLTYFNYEAQPDKSGLPSDRFSAERPEGSISTLTIQRTEQRDSAMYRCASSPAGGQETQYFGPGTRLLVL.

This rearrangement joins TRBV28 to TRBJ2-7; 7 positions agree with TRBD1. CDR1 and CDR2 (germline): MDHEN, SYDVKM. This CDR3 has 14 amino acids. Unmatched junction bases numbered 6, after V lost 4 bases and J lost 3 bases. Here the CDR3 DNA reads TGTGCCAGCAGTTATCAGGGGGTCCTCTACGAGCAGTACTTC. Translating gives CASSYQGVLYEQYF.

This clone was counted a few times. This chain connects TRBV10-3 to TRBJ1-5; 10 nucleotides line up with TRBD1. With V trimmed by 2 bases and J by 7 bases, 5 bases remained unmatched. Germline CDR1 ENHRY, CDR2 SYGVKD. The CDR3 runs 15 residues. In nucleotides, the CDR3 is TGTGCCATCAGTGAGGGGACAGGGGCTATGCAGCCCCAGCATTTT. Translating gives CAISEGTGAMQPQHF.

The chain has TRBV7-6 and TRBJ1-1, with D tentatively TRBD1 (6 bases). Trimming left V 2 bases short and J 7 bases short, with 20 bases between. The CDR3 totals 16 residues. CDR1 and CDR2 from the germline V gene are SGHVS and FNYEAQ. CDR3 in amino acids: CASSLQGTGLGSEAFF. The CDR3 region has the DNA TGTGCCAGCAGCTTACAGGGGACGGGGCTGGGGAGTGAAGCTTTCTTT.

The chain links TRBV9 to TRBJ2-7; 7 nucleotides agree with TRBD1. The J segment lost 3 bases and the V segment lost 1 base, leaving 7 bases of the junction unmatched. Germline CDR1 reads SGDLS; CDR2 reads YYNGEE. The CDR3 spans 15 residues. CDR3 amino acids: CASSVSSGQIYEQYF. The CDR3 nucleotides read TGTGCCAGCAGCGTATCGTCGGGACAGATCTACGAGCAGTACTTC.

V gene TRBV5-4 combines with J gene TRBJ1-2; 7 bases match TRBD1. Per germline, CDR1 SGHNT and CDR2 YYREEE (reference sequence). This CDR3 spans 13 amino acids. With V trimmed by 3 bases and J by 8 bases, 7 bases remained unmatched. The CDR3 DNA follows: TGTGCCAGCAGCTCCGACAGGGTCTCGGGCTACACCTTC. Translated: CASSSDRVSGYTF.

This clone has just a few counts. This sequence joins TRBV7-9 and TRBJ1-4; D may be TRBD1 (6 bases). Germline V gene sequence: CDR1 SEHNR, CDR2 FQNEAQ (reference sequence). CDR3 length: 16 residues. Trimming left V 1 base short and J 7 bases short, with 16 bases between. The CDR3 sequence is CASSLGSTGFVEKLFF. CDR3 nucleotide sequence: TGTGCCAGCAGCTTAGGATCAACAGGGTTCGTTGAAAAACTGTTTTTT. Variable domain in full (rest from reference TRBV7-9 and TRBJ1-4): DTGVSQNPRHKITKRGQNVTFRCDPISEHNRLYWYRQTLGQGPEFLTYFQNEAQLEKSRLLSDRFSAERPKGSFSTLEIQRTEQGDSAMYLCASSLGSTGFVEKLFFGSGTQLSVL.

The chain recombines TRBV5-6 with TRBJ2-7; 7 bases align to TRBD1. There are 14 residues in the CDR3. V was clipped by 4 bases and J by 2 bases; unmatched bases: 6. CDR1 is SGHDT, CDR2 YYEEEE, per germline. This chain's CDR3 is CASSTGTVTYEQYF. The CDR3 DNA reads as TGTGCCAGCAGCACCGGGACAGTTACCTACGAGCAGTACTTC.

The J gene is TRBJ2-1, the V gene TRBV9, with 8 bases lining up with TRBD2. Per germline, CDR1 SGDLS and CDR2 YYNGEE. The length of the CDR3 is 15 residues. The V segment lost 7 bases and the J segment 3 bases; nucleotides outside the gene matches: 9. Here the CDR3 reads CASAPAAGVYNEQFF. CDR3 DNA: TGTGCCAGCGCGCCGGCAGCGGGGGTCTACAATGAGCAGTTCTTC. Complete variable domain (other parts from reference TRBV9 and TRBJ2-1): DSGVTQTPKHLITATGQRVTLRCSPRSGDLSVYWYQQSLDQGLQFLIQYYNGEERAKGNILERFSAQQFPDLHSELNLSSLELGDSALYFCASAPAAGVYNEQFFGPGTRLTVL.

This chain connects TRBV14 to TRBJ2-5; 11 bases fit TRBD2. CDR1 SGHDN and CDR2 FVKESK come from the germline V gene. The CDR3 runs to 16 residues. Unmatched junction bases numbered 7, after V lost 3 bases and J lost 4 bases. The CDR3 protein is CASSHWRLAGIETQYF. The DNA for the CDR3 is TGTGCCAGCAGCCACTGGAGACTAGCGGGGATAGAGACCCAGTACTTC. The full variable domain, with the rest looked up from reference TRBV14 and TRBJ2-5, is EAGVTQFPSHSVIEKGQTVTLRCDPISGHDNLYWYRRVMGKEIKFLLHFVKESKQDESGMPNNRFLAERTGGTYSTLKVQPAELEDSGVYFCASSHWRLAGIETQYFGPGTRLLVL.

This sequence joins TRBV6-5 and TRBJ2-7, with D hard to call. The CDR3 consists of 13 residues. Germline CDR1 and CDR2: MNHEY and SVGAGI. The V end was cut by 6 bases, the J end by 0 bases, with 9 bases between. For the CDR3, the DNA is TGTGCCAGCAGGGCAGACTTCTCCTACGAGCAGTACTTC. Its protein is CASRADFSYEQYF.

CDR3 loop: CATSEGGAGNIQYF. In nucleotides, the CDR3 is TGTGCCACCAGTGAAGGGGGGGCCGGAAACATTCAGTACTTC. This chain uses TRBV24-1 with TRBJ2-4; D possibly corresponds to TRBD2 (7 bases). This CDR3 is built from 14 residues. Germline V gene lookup returns CDR1 KGHDR and CDR2 SFDVKD. V was trimmed by 4 bases and J by 6 bases, leaving 12 bases between them.

The chain links TRBV18 to TRBJ2-5; perhaps TRBD2 as D (5 bases). CDR3 size: 13 residues. The germline V and J ends were trimmed by 3 bases and 12 bases, with 17 bases remaining between them. Germline V gene lookup returns CDR1 KGHSH and CDR2 LQKENI. CDR3 amino acids: CASSPPSGPTKYF. The CDR3 coding sequence is TGTGCCAGCTCACCCCCCAGCGGCCCGACGAAGTACTTC.

The CDR3 DNA sequence: TGCGCCAGCAGACCTAGCGGGGGGCGGCAAGAGACCCAGTACTTC. Encoded protein: CASRPSGGRQETQYF. The gene calls are TRBV4-1 and TRBJ2-5; 11 positions agree with TRBD2. CDR1 MGHRA and CDR2 YSYEKL come from the germline V gene. With 6 bases clipped from V and 2 bases from J, the junction kept 5 bases outside the gene matches. The CDR3 runs to 15 residues.

The chain has TRBV24-1 and TRBJ1-2; possible D gene TRBD1, 6 bases. This CDR3 spans 15 amino acids. In germline, CDR1 is KGHDR, CDR2 SFDVKD. V lost 2 bases, J lost 2 bases, and 11 bases lay in between. The CDR3 coding sequence is TGTGCCACCAGTGATTCTAAGACAGGAAACTATGGCTACACCTTC. This encodes CATSDSKTGNYGYTF.

This clone was detected only a few times. V and J are TRBV7-9 and TRBJ2-5, with 7 bases aligning to TRBD2. Unmatched junction bases numbered 6, after V lost 1 base and J lost 1 base. The CDR3 contains 16 residues. The V gene's germline CDR1 is SEHNR and CDR2 FQNEAQ (reference sequence). The CDR3 is CASSLGRGMIQETQYF. As DNA, the CDR3 is TGTGCCAGCAGCTTAGGGCGGGGGATGATCCAAGAGACCCAGTACTTC.

V gene TRBV5-1 combines with J gene TRBJ2-4, with TRBD2 as a possible D gene (6 bases). The CDR3 has 15 residues. Germline loops: CDR1 SGHRS, CDR2 YFSETQ. The V gene lost 2 bases and the J gene lost 1 base, with 10 bases spanning the gap. The CDR3 region is CASSFGDSAKNIQYF. The CDR3 DNA follows: TGCGCCAGCAGCTTCGGGGACTCGGCCAAAAACATTCAGTACTTC.

This rearrangement joins TRBV5-1 to TRBJ1-1; the D is unclear. This CDR3 region has 14 residues. V was shortened by 2 bases and J by 0 bases, with 8 bases between the two germline ends. Germline CDR1 SGHRS, CDR2 YFSETQ. CDR3 residues: CASSFLSLNTEAFF. DNA for the CDR3: TGCGCCAGCAGCTTTCTATCCCTGAACACTGAAGCTTTCTTT.